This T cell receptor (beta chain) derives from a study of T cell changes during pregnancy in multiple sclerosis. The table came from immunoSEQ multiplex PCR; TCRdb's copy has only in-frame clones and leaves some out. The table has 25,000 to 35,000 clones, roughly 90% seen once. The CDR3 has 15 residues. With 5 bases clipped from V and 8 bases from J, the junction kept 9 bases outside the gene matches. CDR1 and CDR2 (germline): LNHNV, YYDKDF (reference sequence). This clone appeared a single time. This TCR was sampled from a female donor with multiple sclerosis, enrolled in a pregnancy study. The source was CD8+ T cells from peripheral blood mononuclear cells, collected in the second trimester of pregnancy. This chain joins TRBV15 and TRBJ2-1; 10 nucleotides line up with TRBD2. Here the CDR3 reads CATSGAGGAFYEQFF. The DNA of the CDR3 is TGTGCCACCAGCGGAGCGGGGGGGGCCTTTTATGAGCAGTTCTTC.